One sample yielded the 3 T cell receptor beta chains listed below, sequenced in a study of type 1 regulatory T cells. TCRdb independently ran MiXCR on the reads; one entry per CDR3 protein. The sample has about 71,000 distinct CDR3 sequences; roughly 20% are singletons. Study findings and constraints: Compared with non-type 1 regulatory T cells, type 1 regulatory T cells showed a more restricted TCR repertoire.

These receptors lack a known antigen. Sequencing input: cultured type 1 regulatory T (Tr1) cells, either the whole culture or a sorted fraction (not recorded which). The receptors come from a human donor in good health.

This clonotype has a handful of counts. The rearrangement links TRBV11-3 to TRBJ2-7; 10 bases map to TRBD1. V lost 1 base and J lost 3; bases outside the gene matches: 3. Looked up from germline, CDR1 is SGHNT and CDR2 is YENEEA. This CDR3 is 15 amino acids long. The CDR3 here is CASSLAGTGVYEQYF. CDR3 in DNA: TGTGCCAGCAGCTTAGCCGGGACAGGGGTCTACGAGCAGTACTTC.

This chain joins TRBV6-5 and TRBJ1-5, with TRBD1 identical over 8 bases. V was pared by 6 bases and J by 7 bases, with 14 bases of the junction left unmatched. Germline V gives CDR1 MNHEY, CDR2 SVGAGI. The CDR3 contains 16 residues. CDR3 sequence reads: CASRPRDRGRSQPQHF. CDR3 DNA sequence: TGTGCCAGCAGACCTCGAGACAGGGGACGATCCCAGCCCCAGCATTTT.

This clonotype occurred a few times. The chain has TRBV5-1 and TRBJ2-3, with TRBD1 identical over 8 bases. Germline V lookup: CDR1 SGHRS, CDR2 YFSETQ. The CDR3 spans 12 residues. The J segment lost 5 bases and the V segment lost 7 bases, leaving 3 bases of the junction unmatched. The CDR3 DNA sequence: TGCGCCAGCCGGACAGGGATAGATACGCAGTATTTT. This sequence encodes CASRTGIDTQYF.